Described below is a single T cell receptor beta chain sequence and its context. The antigen remains unidentified. Because the CDR3 is missing its conserved closing phenylalanine or tryptophan, this is likely a read error. The data were taken from a study of T-cell reconstitution after alpha-beta-depleted transplantation in children. Study-level results: For some patients, TCRbeta diversity was high at day 60 because of recipient T cells and thymic progenitors that survived. Hyperexpanded clones declined; after one year, newly produced T cells mostly supplied diversity. About two months after transplant, alpha-beta T cells reportedly came from several hundred expanded graft clones.

The CDR3 totals 13 residues. With 4 bases removed from V and 7 bases from J, the gap between germline ends came to 14 bases. Germline V gene lookup returns CDR1 LNHDA and CDR2 SQIVND (reference sequence). Preparation of the TCRbeta library was carried out with unique molecular identifiers. TCRdb called the PCR reads again in MiXCR, with one record for every CDR3 protein. This table has 250,000 to 300,000 distinct CDR3 sequences, 10% appearing once. The specimen comprised PBMCs, sampled before TCRalphabeta/CD19-depleted stem cell transplant. The receptor's source is a boy in the first two years of life with acute myeloid leukemia, due to receive a stem cell transplant. The rearrangement joins TRBV19 to TRBJ2-7; no firm D call. This CDR3 reads CASSRVHLVEQYI. The CDR3 DNA reads TGTGCCAGTAGTAGGGTCCACCTGGTAGAGCAGTACATC.